This T cell receptor beta chain emerged from a study of shared clonotypes between healthy human individuals. V lost 7 bases and J lost 5, with 18 bases in between. The V gene's germline CDR1 is SQVTM and CDR2 ANQGSEA. The CDR3 is made up of 14 amino acids. The method was immunoSEQ multiplex PCR; TCRdb's version includes in-frame clones alone and lacks a portion of them. Of about 2.1 million clones detected, about 93% appear once; the ten largest clones hold more than 1.5%. As defined, naive CD8 cells were CD45RO-negative and positively selected for CCR7, with terminally differentiated effector memory CD45RA+ cells excluded.

The sequence came from a man aged 18 to 29 in good health. Some clones in this sample may be carry-over from other donors' samples. Sequenced sample: naive CD8+ T cells from PBMCs. V is TRBV29-1 and J is TRBJ2-1; D perhaps matches TRBD2 (6 bases). Here the CDR3 reads CSAWGDSIHNEQFF. The CDR3 coding sequence is TGCAGCGCATGGGGGGATTCCATACACAATGAGCAGTTCTTC.